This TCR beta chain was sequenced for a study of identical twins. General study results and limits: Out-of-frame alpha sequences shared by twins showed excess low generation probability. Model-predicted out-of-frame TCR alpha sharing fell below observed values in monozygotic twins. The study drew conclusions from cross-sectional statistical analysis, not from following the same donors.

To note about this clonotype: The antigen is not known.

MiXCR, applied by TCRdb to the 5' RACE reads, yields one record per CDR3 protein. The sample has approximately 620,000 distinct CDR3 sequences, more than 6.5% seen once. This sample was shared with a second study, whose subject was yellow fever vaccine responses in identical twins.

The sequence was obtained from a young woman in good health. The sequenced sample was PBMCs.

The CDR3 loop reads CSARDSAPFF. DNA for the CDR3: TGCAGTGCTAGAGACTCTGCTCCGTTCTTC. The genes are TRBV20-1 and TRBJ2-1; no firm D call. CDR1 and CDR2 from the germline V gene are DFQATT and SNEGSKA (reference sequence). The CDR3 is made up of 10 amino acids. V shed 0 bases and J shed 15 bases, with 9 bases lying between them.